This T cell receptor (beta chain) comes out of a study of blood T cell repertoires in COVID-19. TCRdb's table, derived via immunoSEQ multiplex PCR, lists solely in-frame clones and lacks some. The sample holds hundreds of thousands of clones, roughly 92% seen once. V lost 3 bases and J lost 0, with 12 bases in between. Germline lookup yields CDR1 MDHEN and CDR2 SYDVKM. This CDR3 has 15 amino acids. The J gene is TRBJ2-7, the V gene TRBV28; tentatively, D is TRBD2 (5 bases). This sequence was found in a man in his 60s with COVID-19, enrolled during active disease. The sample comprised peripheral blood. The CDR3, as DNA: TGTGCCAGCAGTTTCGGCGGGCCGAGCTCCTACGAGCAGTACTTC. Encoded protein: CASSFGGPSSYEQYF.